The T cell receptor beta chain described here comes from a study of blood T cell repertoires in COVID-19. Study information: T cells, B-cell-depleted T cells, or PBMCs provided the cDNA or gDNA that served as material.

In the original workflow: It was from reference gene primer amplification that nucleated cell counts were estimated. The protocol was immunoSEQ multiplex PCR, while the TCRdb copy is restricted to in-frame clones and leaves out a portion. The DNA gave D and trimming, while V, J and clone size come from that table. Of 150,000 to 200,000 clones in the sample, 79% were seen once. The material sequenced was peripheral blood. The TCR was taken from a man in his 60s with active or convalescent COVID-19.

The CDR3 reads CASSSQGQETQYF. DNA of the CDR3: TGTGCCAGCAGCTCCCAGGGACAAGAGACCCAGTACTTC. The chain combines TRBV5-4 with TRBJ2-5; tentative D call: TRBD1 (5 bases). Germline lookup yields CDR1 SGHNT and CDR2 YYREEE (reference sequence). The CDR3 is 13 residues long. The V end lost 3 bases, the J end lost 2 bases, and 8 bases lay between the germline ends.